Listed here are 30 T cell receptor beta chains from one sample, sequenced in a study of a mutant IDH1 vaccine in newly diagnosed glioma. The sample's time point: baseline, week 1 (first vaccination visit). This sample's treatment: pre-vaccination baseline after standard-of-care therapy. Profiling relied on immunoSEQ multiplex PCR, and the TCRdb table lists in-frame clones only, not all of them. The table includes tens of thousands of clones, 83% detected once. Sample: PBMCs, taken from a glioma patient treated with radiotherapy, temozolomide or both. These receptors all stem from a woman aged 45-60 years with glioma.

The chain has TRBV5-6 and TRBJ1-2; 9 nucleotides line up with TRBD1. J lost 5 bases, V lost 0 bases, and 5 bases had no gene match. Germline V CDR1 and CDR2: SGHDT, YYEEEE. The CDR3 has 15 amino acids. The CDR3 region has the DNA TGTGCCAGCAGCTTGGTAACAGGGGGCGGATATGGCTACACCTTC. This codes for CASSLVTGGGYGYTF.

This clone was observed a few times. The chain carries TRBV19 and TRBJ1-5; D is uncertain. Germline lookup yields CDR1 LNHDA and CDR2 SQIVND (reference sequence). Deletions cut 2 bases from V and 3 bases from J, with 5 bases between. CDR3 length: 13 amino acids. The CDR3 here is CASSIFLNQPQHF. The CDR3 nucleotides read TGTGCCAGTAGTATATTCCTCAATCAGCCCCAGCATTTT. Based on the CDR3 plus reference TRBV19 and TRBJ1-5, the full variable domain is DGGITQSPKYLFRKEGQNVTLSCEQNLNHDAMYWYRQDPGQGLRLIYYSQIVNDFQKGDIAEGYSVSREKKESFPLTVTSAQKNPTAFYLCASSIFLNQPQHFGDGTRLSIL.

V usage is TRBV27 and J usage is TRBJ2-7, with D possibly matching TRBD1 (5 bases). V lost 2 bases and J lost 7, with 12 bases in between. The CDR3 has 13 amino acids. The germline gives CDR1 MNHEY, CDR2 SMNVEV (reference sequence). The chain's CDR3 is CASSLGAVGEQYF. DNA for the CDR3: TGTGCCAGCAGTTTAGGGGCAGTCGGGGAGCAGTACTTC.

The chain combines TRBV5-4 with TRBJ1-4, with 8 positions matching TRBD1. The CDR3 totals 14 residues. Losses at the gene ends were 6 bases for V and 8 bases for J; bases not matched to a gene: 9. Germline V CDR1 and CDR2: SGHNT, YYREEE (reference sequence). CDR3 DNA sequence: TGTGCCAGCAACACCAGGGGGCGCGAAGAAAAACTGTTTTTT. This codes for CASNTRGREEKLFF. The entire variable domain, with the rest obtained from reference TRBV5-4 and TRBJ1-4, is as follows: ETGVTQSPTHLIKTRGQQVTLRCSSQSGHNTVSWYQQALGQGPQFIFQYYREEENGRGNFPPRFSGLQFPNYSSELNVNALELDDSALYLCASNTRGREEKLFFGSGTQLSVL.

V is TRBV6-5 and J is TRBJ2-7, with TRBD1 matching 7 bases. Germline V gene sequence: CDR1 MNHEY, CDR2 SVGAGI. With 2 bases clipped from V and 6 bases from J, the junction kept 7 bases outside the gene matches. This CDR3 is built from 14 residues. The CDR3 region has the DNA TGTGCCAGCAGTTACGGTCCGACAGGGCTCGAGCAGTACTTC. The encoded protein is CASSYGPTGLEQYF.

The chain combines TRBV5-1 with TRBJ2-3, with 11 bases aligning to TRBD2. The length of the CDR3 is 15 residues. CDR1 and CDR2 from the germline V gene are SGHRS and YFSETQ. Unmatched junction bases numbered 7, after V lost 5 bases and J lost 5 bases. The CDR3: CASRRGLAAVDTQYF. The CDR3 DNA reads TGCGCCAGCAGGAGGGGACTAGCGGCGGTAGATACGCAGTATTTT.

The chain has TRBV27 and TRBJ1-6; 7 nucleotides align to TRBD1. Germline trimming cut 7 bases from V and 7 bases from J; bases unmatched to any gene: 7. This CDR3 has 14 amino acids. From germline, CDR1 is MNHEY and CDR2 SMNVEV (reference sequence). The DNA for the CDR3 is TGTGCCAGCACCCGGGGACAGAAGAATTCACCCCTCCACTTT. It specifies CASTRGQKNSPLHF.

The table lists this clone with a count of one. The chain couples TRBV5-8 to TRBJ1-5, with D possibly matching TRBD1 (6 bases). CDR3 length equals 15 residues. Germline V gives CDR1 SGHTS, CDR2 YDEGEE. Trimming shortened V by 0 bases and J by 3 bases, and 10 bases separated the two germline ends. CDR3 sequence (DNA): TGTGCCAGCAGCTTGGCAGGACAGACCAATCAGCCCCAGCATTTT. Amino acid sequence: CASSLAGQTNQPQHF.

The chain joins TRBV27 to TRBJ2-1; TRBD2 matches at 13 bases. The CDR3 has 14 residues. V trimming: 7 bases; J trimming: 4 bases; junction bases outside the gene matches: 1. Looked up from germline, CDR1 is MNHEY and CDR2 is SMNVEV (reference sequence). DNA for the CDR3: TGTGCCAGCACGACTAGCGGGGGGTACAATGAGCAGTTCTTC. Encoded protein: CASTTSGGYNEQFF.

The J gene is TRBJ1-2, the V gene TRBV28, with D uncertain. V lost 6 bases, J lost 4 bases, and 12 bases lay in between. CDR3 size: 13 residues. In germline, CDR1 is MDHEN, CDR2 SYDVKM. CDR3: CASSKGSGYGYTF. CDR3 DNA: TGTGCCAGCAGCAAGGGTTCGGGCTATGGCTACACCTTC.

Here the CDR3 reads CASSLTGWGNQPQHF. The CDR3 DNA reads as TGTGCCAGCAGCTTAACAGGGTGGGGCAATCAGCCCCAGCATTTT. The chain joins TRBV7-8 to TRBJ1-5, with a possible D match to TRBD1 (6 bases). This CDR3 is 15 amino acids long. Germline V gene data show CDR1 as SGHVS and CDR2 as FQNEAQ. Trimming pared 2 bases from V and 2 bases from J, leaving 10 bases between. Full variable domain (remainder filled in from reference TRBV7-8 and TRBJ1-5): GAGVSQSPRYKVAKRGQDVALRCDPISGHVSLFWYQQALGQGPEFLTYFQNEAQLDKSGLPSDRFFAERPEGSVSTLKIQRTQQEDSAVYLCASSLTGWGNQPQHFGDGTRLSIL.

The V and J genes are TRBV4-2 and TRBJ1-5, with a weak D call TRBD1 (6 bases). The V and J ends lost 0 bases and 2 bases respectively, with 11 bases between them. This CDR3 spans 16 amino acids. Germline loops: CDR1 LGHNA, CDR2 YNFKEQ. This CDR3 is CASSQEAGGGNQPQHF. DNA for the CDR3: TGTGCCAGCAGCCAAGAGGCCGGGGGCGGCAATCAGCCCCAGCATTTT.

The chain recombines TRBV19 with TRBJ1-2; D call uncertain. This CDR3 comprises 11 residues. Per germline, CDR1 LNHDA and CDR2 SQIVND (reference sequence). Trimming shortened V by 1 base and J by 5 bases, and 2 bases separated the two germline ends. CDR3 sequence reads: CASSIGYGYTF. The CDR3 DNA reads TGTGCCAGTAGTATAGGGTATGGCTACACCTTC.

This chain joins TRBV4-3 and TRBJ2-5; TRBD2 agrees at 9 bases. CDR3 size: 15 residues. V was clipped by 0 bases and J by 1 base; unmatched bases: 0. Germline V gene sequence: CDR1 LGHNA, CDR2 YSLEER. The CDR3 DNA follows: TGCGCCAGCAGCCAAGAGCGGGGGGGCCAAGAGACCCAGTACTTC. This sequence encodes CASSQERGGQETQYF.

The V gene is TRBV5-5, the J gene TRBJ1-1; 10 nucleotides match TRBD1. The CDR3 covers 16 residues. The germline gives CDR1 SGHKS, CDR2 YYEKEE (reference sequence). J lost 1 base, V lost 3 bases, and 6 bases had no gene match. This CDR3 reads CASSSRQGARNTEAFF. The CDR3 DNA reads as TGTGCCAGCAGCTCCCGACAGGGGGCGAGGAACACTGAAGCTTTCTTT. The full variable domain, rest sourced from reference TRBV5-5 and TRBJ1-1, is DAGVTQSPTHLIKTRGQQVTLRCSPISGHKSVSWYQQVLGQGPQFIFQYYEKEERGRGNFPDRFSARQFPNYSSELNVNALLLGDSALYLCASSSRQGARNTEAFFGQGTRLTVV.

The chain has TRBV6-6 and TRBJ2-4, with D unclear. Germline assignment: CDR1 MNHNY and CDR2 SVGAGI (reference sequence). The CDR3 runs 13 residues. V lost 7 bases and J 7 bases, leaving 14 bases between the germline ends. The CDR3 protein is CASTRDESNIQYF. Here the CDR3 DNA reads TGTGCCAGCACAAGAGATGAGTCCAACATTCAGTACTTC.

This chain joins TRBV5-1 and TRBJ2-7; 9 positions agree with TRBD2. V was pared by 0 bases and J by 7 bases, with 8 bases of the junction left unmatched. The CDR3 totals 15 residues. CDR1 and CDR2 (germline): SGHRS, YFSETQ. The CDR3 coding sequence is TGCGCCAGCAGCTTGGTGACTAGCGGAACGGAAGAGCAGTACTTC. This sequence encodes CASSLVTSGTEEQYF.

Of note for this clone: The same CDR3 can be traced to other DNA sequences in this sample. The chain uses TRBV5-1 and TRBJ2-5; the match to TRBD2 covers 14 bases. Trimming at V came to 0 bases and at J to 2 bases, leaving 0 bases not matched to a gene. This CDR3 has 16 amino acids. Germline V gene lookup returns CDR1 SGHRS and CDR2 YFSETQ. The CDR3 DNA is TGCGCCAGCAGCTTGGGACTAGCGGGGGGGCAAGAGACCCAGTACTTC. This translates into CASSLGLAGGQETQYF.

This chain joins TRBV9 and TRBJ1-2, with 8 bases that match TRBD1. V lost 3 bases and J lost 3; bases outside the gene matches: 4. This CDR3 comprises 14 residues. Germline CDR1 SGDLS, CDR2 YYNGEE. The chain's CDR3 is CASSDSTGDYGYTF. In DNA, the CDR3 is TGTGCCAGCAGCGATTCGACAGGGGACTATGGCTACACCTTC.

The chain combines TRBV7-8 with TRBJ1-1; TRBD1 is a possible D gene (5 bases). CDR1 and CDR2 (germline): SGHVS, FQNEAQ. Trimming took 7 bases from V and 1 from J, leaving 13 bases between them. The length of the CDR3 is 14 residues. The CDR3 loop is CASTRGTGNTEAFF. The CDR3 bases are TGTGCCAGCACCCGAGGGACGGGGAACACTGAAGCTTTCTTT.

This chain joins TRBV27 and TRBJ2-7, with D hard to call. V lost 3 bases to trimming and J lost 5 bases, with 14 bases between them. CDR1 is MNHEY and CDR2 is SMNVEV in the germline V gene (reference sequence). This CDR3 has 14 residues. CDR3 sequence (DNA): TGTGCCAGCAGTTTTTTAAGCAGGCCCCACGAGCAGTACTTC. This translates into CASSFLSRPHEQYF.

The chain has TRBV6-6 and TRBJ1-5; no reliable D call. The V end lost 6 bases, the J end lost 9 bases, and 12 bases lay between the germline ends. The CDR3 runs 12 residues. Germline values: CDR1 MNHNY, CDR2 SVGAGI (reference sequence). CDR3 DNA: TGTGCCAGCAGCTCAAAGGGCATGCCCCAGCATTTT. This codes for CASSSKGMPQHF.

The chain uses TRBV18 and TRBJ2-3; D tentatively fits TRBD1 or TRBD2 (5 bases each). V was cut by 1 base and J by 2 bases, with 13 bases left in between. The CDR3 runs to 16 residues. Germline V gene sequence: CDR1 KGHSH, CDR2 LQKENI. The CDR3, as DNA: TGTGCCAGCTCACCACTTGGGACGGCCGACACAGATACGCAGTATTTT. Residues: CASSPLGTADTDTQYF.

This clone was detected a few times. The chain recombines TRBV7-9 with TRBJ2-2, with D hard to call. Trimming cost V 7 bases and J 1 base, with 4 bases left between them. Germline assignment: CDR1 SEHNR and CDR2 FQNEAQ (reference sequence). The CDR3 contains 12 residues. CDR3 protein: CASTVNTGELFF. CDR3 nucleotides: TGTGCCAGCACAGTGAACACCGGGGAGCTGTTTTTT.

The V and J genes are TRBV11-3 and TRBJ2-7; D gene uncertain. The CDR3 is made up of 13 amino acids. Germline CDR1 SGHNT, CDR2 YENEEA. V lost 3 bases and J lost 0, with 6 bases in between. The CDR3 nucleotides are TGTGCCAGCAGCTTTGTGGACTCCTACGAGCAGTACTTC. Amino acid sequence: CASSFVDSYEQYF.

The V gene is TRBV11-2, the J gene TRBJ2-3; D unresolved. The length of the CDR3 is 15 residues. V lost 1 base and J lost 1, with 9 bases in between. Germline CDR1 and CDR2: SGHAT and FQNNGV. The CDR3 DNA sequence: TGTGCCAGCAGCTTAGGCAGGCAGGGCACAGATACGCAGTATTTT. Protein sequence: CASSLGRQGTDTQYF.

The V and J genes are TRBV15 and TRBJ2-3; D remains ambiguous. V shed 3 bases and J shed 7 bases, with 11 bases lying between them. Germline CDR1 LNHNV, CDR2 YYDKDF (reference sequence). This CDR3 is 13 amino acids long. CDR3 in DNA: TGTGCCACCAGCAGGGGTGGGGATTATACGCAGTATTTT. Translated, it gives CATSRGGDYTQYF.

The chain joins TRBV7-2 to TRBJ1-4; D might be TRBD1 (6 bases). With 5 bases removed from V and 0 bases from J, the gap between germline ends came to 10 bases. Germline V gene data show CDR1 as SGHTA and CDR2 as FQGNSA. This CDR3 comprises 15 residues. CDR3 DNA: TGTGCCAGCAGCATTGAGGGGGCAACTAATGAAAAACTGTTTTTT. Residues: CASSIEGATNEKLFF.

The V call is TRBV18, the J call TRBJ2-7; no firm D call. There are 13 residues in the CDR3. The V gene's germline CDR1 is KGHSH and CDR2 LQKENI. Trimming took 0 bases from V and 5 from J, leaving 8 bases between them. The CDR3 coding sequence is TGTGCCAGCTCACCACCTGGGGTTAACGAGCAGTACTTC. This encodes CASSPPGVNEQYF.

The V and J genes are TRBV5-1 and TRBJ1-3, with D maybe TRBD1 (6 bases). Trimming took off 0 bases at V and 2 bases at J, with 18 bases between the two ends. The CDR3 loop spans 18 amino acids. Germline CDR1 SGHRS, CDR2 YFSETQ. DNA for the CDR3: TGCGCCAGCAGCTTGGTTGGGGGCAAGGCAGGGGCTGGAAACACCATATATTTT. It is translated as CASSLVGGKAGAGNTIYF.